The clone carrying this TCR beta chain appeared a few times. Its specificity is unknown. Researchers ran the PCR with 60 Vbeta and 13 Jbeta primers. Using immunoSEQ multiplex PCR, the repertoire was profiled, and TCRdb retains in-frame clones only, with some absent. In the table there are 55,000 to 80,000 clones, roughly four fifths of which are singletons. This specimen comes from a study of cytomegalovirus exposure and HLA in healthy donors. Each donor's status was that of a healthy bone marrow donor. The CDR3 is made up of 14 amino acids. Germline trimming cut 8 bases from V and 6 bases from J; bases unmatched to any gene: 2. Germline V CDR1 and CDR2: MDHEN, SYDVKM. Study conclusions and caveats: While the bulk of TCR sequences proved rare, some public TCRs turned up in many donors. Follow-up analysis later connected one missense variant in DCLRE1C with trimming of TCR beta V- and J-genes.

V is TRBV28 and J is TRBJ2-1, with 15 bases lining up with TRBD2. This TCR was recovered from a man aged 18 to 29 in good health and CMV-seronegative. Specimen: PBMCs. The chain's CDR3 is CASGLAGGANEQFF. The CDR3 DNA sequence: TGTGCCAGCGGACTAGCGGGAGGGGCCAATGAGCAGTTCTTC. Full variable domain (outside the CDR3, taken from reference TRBV28 and TRBJ2-1): DVKVTQSSRYLVKRTGEKVFLECVQDMDHENMFWYRQDPGLGLRLIYFSYDVKMKEKGDIPEGYSVSREKKERFSLILESASTNQTSMYLCASGLAGGANEQFFGPGTRLTVL.